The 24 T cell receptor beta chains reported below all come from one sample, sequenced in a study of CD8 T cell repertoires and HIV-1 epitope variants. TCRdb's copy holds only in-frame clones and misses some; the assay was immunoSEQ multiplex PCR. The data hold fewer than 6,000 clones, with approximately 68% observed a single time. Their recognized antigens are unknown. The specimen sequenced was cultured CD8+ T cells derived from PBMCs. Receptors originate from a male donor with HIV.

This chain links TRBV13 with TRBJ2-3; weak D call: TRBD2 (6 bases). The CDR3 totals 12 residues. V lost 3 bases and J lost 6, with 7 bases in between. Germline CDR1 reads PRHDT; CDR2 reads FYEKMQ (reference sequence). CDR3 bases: TGTGCCAGCAGCTTGGCGGGGGATACGCAGTATTTT. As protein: CASSLAGDTQYF.

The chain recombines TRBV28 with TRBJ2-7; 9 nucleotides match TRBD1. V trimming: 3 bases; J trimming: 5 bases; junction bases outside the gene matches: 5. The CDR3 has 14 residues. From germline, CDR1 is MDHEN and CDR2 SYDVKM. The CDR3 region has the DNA TGTGCCAGCAGTTTGAGGGACAGGGCTAACGAGCAGTACTTC. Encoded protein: CASSLRDRANEQYF.

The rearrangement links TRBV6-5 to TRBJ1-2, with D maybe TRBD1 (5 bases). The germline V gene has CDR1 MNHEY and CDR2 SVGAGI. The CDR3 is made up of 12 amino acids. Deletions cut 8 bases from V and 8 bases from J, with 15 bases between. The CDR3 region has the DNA TGTGCCAGCGGATCAGGGACGGAGGGCTACACCTTC. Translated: CASGSGTEGYTF.

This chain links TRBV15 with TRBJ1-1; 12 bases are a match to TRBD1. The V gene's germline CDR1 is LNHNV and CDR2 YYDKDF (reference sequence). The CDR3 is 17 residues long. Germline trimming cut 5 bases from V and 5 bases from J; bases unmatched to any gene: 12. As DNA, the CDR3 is TGTGCCACCAGCGGCTCATTCCGGGACAGGGGGCGTACTGAAGCTTTCTTT. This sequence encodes CATSGSFRDRGRTEAFF.

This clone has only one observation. The CDR3 spells CASSWDRATEAFF. The CDR3 nucleotides read TGTGCCAGCAGTTGGGACAGGGCCACTGAAGCTTTCTTT. This chain connects TRBV28 to TRBJ1-1, with 9 bases fitting TRBD1. This CDR3 spans 13 amino acids. From germline, CDR1 is MDHEN and CDR2 SYDVKM. V lost 4 bases to trimming and J lost 4 bases; unmatched junction nucleotides: 1.

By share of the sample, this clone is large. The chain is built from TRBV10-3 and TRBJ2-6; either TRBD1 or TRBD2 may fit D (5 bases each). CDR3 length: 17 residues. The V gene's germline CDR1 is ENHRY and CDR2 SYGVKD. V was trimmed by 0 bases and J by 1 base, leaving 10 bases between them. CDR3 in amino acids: CAISESLGVSGANVLTF. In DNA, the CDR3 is TGTGCCATCAGTGAGTCTCTGGGGGTATCTGGGGCCAACGTCCTGACTTTC.

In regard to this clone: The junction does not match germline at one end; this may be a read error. CDR3 in amino acids: CASSAGLGSSEQYF. CDR3 coding DNA: TGTGCCAGCAGCGCGGGACTAGGTTCCTCCGAGCAGTACTTC. The rearrangement joins TRBV5-4 to TRBJ2-7, with 8 bases matching TRBD2. The CDR3 covers 14 residues. CDR1 is SGHNT, CDR2 YYREEE, per germline (reference sequence). The entire variable domain, with the rest obtained from reference TRBV5-4 and TRBJ2-7, is as follows: ETGVTQSPTHLIKTRGQQVTLRCSSQSGHNTVSWYQQALGQGPQFIFQYYREEENGRGNFPPRFSGLQFPNYSSELNVNALELDDSALYLCASSAGLGSSEQYFGPGTRLTVT.

In DNA, the CDR3 is TGTGCCAGCAGTTTTACCCTTCGGCCCGCGGAGCTGTTTTTT. It encodes CASSFTLRPAELFF. V gene TRBV28 combines with J gene TRBJ2-2; D unresolved. The CDR3 has 14 amino acids. Deletions cut 3 bases from V and 10 bases from J, with 15 bases between. Looked up from germline, CDR1 is MDHEN and CDR2 is SYDVKM.

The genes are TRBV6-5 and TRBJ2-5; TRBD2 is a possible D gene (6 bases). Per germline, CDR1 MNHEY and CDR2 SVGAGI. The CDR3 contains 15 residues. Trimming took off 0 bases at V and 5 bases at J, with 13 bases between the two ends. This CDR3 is CASSYSTGEEETQYF. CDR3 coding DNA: TGTGCCAGCAGTTACTCGACGGGAGAAGAGGAGACCCAGTACTTC.

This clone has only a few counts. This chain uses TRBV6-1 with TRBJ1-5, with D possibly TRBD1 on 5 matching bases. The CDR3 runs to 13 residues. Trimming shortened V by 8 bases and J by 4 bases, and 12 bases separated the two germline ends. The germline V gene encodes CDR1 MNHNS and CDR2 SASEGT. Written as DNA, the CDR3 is TGTGCCAGCTTTGACGGGGGGAATCAGCCCCAGCATTTT. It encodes CASFDGGNQPQHF.

CDR3: CASSLKLTGELFF. Here the CDR3 DNA reads TGCGCCAGCAGCTTGAAGCTGACCGGGGAGCTGTTTTTT. This chain connects TRBV5-1 to TRBJ2-2; no clear D gene. V was shortened by 1 base and J by 5 bases, with 6 bases between the two germline ends. CDR1 is SGHRS and CDR2 is YFSETQ in the germline V gene. The CDR3 contains 13 residues.

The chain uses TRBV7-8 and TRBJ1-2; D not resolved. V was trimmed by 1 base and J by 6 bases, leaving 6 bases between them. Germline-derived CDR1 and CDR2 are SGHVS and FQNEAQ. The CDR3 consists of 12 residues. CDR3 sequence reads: CASSLVGDGYTF. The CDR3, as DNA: TGTGCCAGCAGCTTAGTTGGAGATGGCTACACCTTC.

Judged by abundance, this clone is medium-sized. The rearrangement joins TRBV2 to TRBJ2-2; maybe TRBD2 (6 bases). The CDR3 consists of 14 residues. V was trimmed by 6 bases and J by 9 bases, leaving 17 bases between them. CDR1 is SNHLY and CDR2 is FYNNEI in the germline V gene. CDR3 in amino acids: CASSTGTGSWELFF. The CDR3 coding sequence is TGTGCCAGCAGCACCGGGACTGGCTCCTGGGAGCTGTTTTTT.

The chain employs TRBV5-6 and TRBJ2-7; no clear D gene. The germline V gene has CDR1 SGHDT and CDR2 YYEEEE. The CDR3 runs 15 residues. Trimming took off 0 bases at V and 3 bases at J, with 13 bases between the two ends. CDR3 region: CASSLARNRYYEQYF. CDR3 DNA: TGTGCCAGCAGCTTGGCGCGTAACAGATACTACGAGCAGTACTTC.

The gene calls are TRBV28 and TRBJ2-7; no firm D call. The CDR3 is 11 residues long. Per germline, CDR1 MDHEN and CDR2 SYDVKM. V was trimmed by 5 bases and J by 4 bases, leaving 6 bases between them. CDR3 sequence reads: CASSPHYEQYF. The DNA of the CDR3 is TGTGCCAGCAGTCCGCATTACGAGCAGTACTTC.

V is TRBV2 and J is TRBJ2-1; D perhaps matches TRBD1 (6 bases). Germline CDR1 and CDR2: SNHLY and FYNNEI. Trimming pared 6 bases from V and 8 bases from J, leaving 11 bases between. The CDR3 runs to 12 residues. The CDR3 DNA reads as TGTGCCAGCAGCTGGGCAGGGGATGAGCAGTTCTTC. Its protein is CASSWAGDEQFF.

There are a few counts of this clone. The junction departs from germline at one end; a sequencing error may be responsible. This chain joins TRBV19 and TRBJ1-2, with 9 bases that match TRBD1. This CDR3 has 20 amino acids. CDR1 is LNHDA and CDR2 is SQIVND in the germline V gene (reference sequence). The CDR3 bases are TGTGCCAGTAGCATAGAACCGACAGGGGGAACCCCTACCCACTTATATGGCTACACCTTC. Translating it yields CASSIEPTGGTPTHLYGYTF.

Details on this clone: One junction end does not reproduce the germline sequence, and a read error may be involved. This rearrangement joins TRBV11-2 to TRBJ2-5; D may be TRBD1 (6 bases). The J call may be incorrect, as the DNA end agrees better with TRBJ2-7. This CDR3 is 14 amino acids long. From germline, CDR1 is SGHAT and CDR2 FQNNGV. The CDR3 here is CASSLEQGSHEQYF. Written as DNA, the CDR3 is TGTGCCAGCAGCTTAGAACAGGGCTCCCACGAGCAGTACTTC.

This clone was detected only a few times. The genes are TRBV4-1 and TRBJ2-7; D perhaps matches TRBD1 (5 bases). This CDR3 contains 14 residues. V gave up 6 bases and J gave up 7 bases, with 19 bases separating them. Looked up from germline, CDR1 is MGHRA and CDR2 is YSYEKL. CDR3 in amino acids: CASRDILGAEEQYF. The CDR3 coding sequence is TGCGCCAGCAGGGACATCCTTGGGGCAGAAGAGCAGTACTTC.

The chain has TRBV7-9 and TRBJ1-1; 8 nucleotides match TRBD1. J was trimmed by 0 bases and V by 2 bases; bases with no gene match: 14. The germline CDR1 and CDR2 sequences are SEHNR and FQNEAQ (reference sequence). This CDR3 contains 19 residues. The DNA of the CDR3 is TGTGCCAGCAGCTTATCTTCGGTAGCGACAGGGGTGATGAACACTGAAGCTTTCTTT. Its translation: CASSLSSVATGVMNTEAFF.

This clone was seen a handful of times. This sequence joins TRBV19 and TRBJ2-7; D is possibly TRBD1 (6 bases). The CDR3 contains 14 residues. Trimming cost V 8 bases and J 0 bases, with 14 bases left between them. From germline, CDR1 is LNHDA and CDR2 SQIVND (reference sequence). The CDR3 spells CASSVGTISYEQYF. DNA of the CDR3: TGTGCCAGTTCGGTGGGGACAATCTCCTACGAGCAGTACTTC.

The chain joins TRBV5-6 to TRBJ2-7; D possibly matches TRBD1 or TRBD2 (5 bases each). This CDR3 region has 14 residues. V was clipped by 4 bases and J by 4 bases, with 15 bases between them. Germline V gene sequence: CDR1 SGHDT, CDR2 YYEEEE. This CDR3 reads CASSRRTRGYEQYF. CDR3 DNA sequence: TGTGCCAGCAGCCGTCGGACGAGGGGATACGAGCAGTACTTC. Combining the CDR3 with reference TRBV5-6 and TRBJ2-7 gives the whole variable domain DAGVTQSPTHLIKTRGQQVTLRCSPKSGHDTVSWYQQALGQGPQFIFQYYEEEERQRGNFPDRFSGHQFPNYSSELNVNALLLGDSALYLCASSRRTRGYEQYFGPGTRLTVT.

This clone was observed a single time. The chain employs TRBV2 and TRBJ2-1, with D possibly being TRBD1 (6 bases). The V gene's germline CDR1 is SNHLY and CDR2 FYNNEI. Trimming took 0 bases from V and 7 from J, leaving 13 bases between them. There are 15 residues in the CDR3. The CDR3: CASSEAREGENEQFF. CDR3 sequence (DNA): TGTGCCAGCAGTGAAGCGCGAGAGGGGGAAAATGAGCAGTTCTTC.

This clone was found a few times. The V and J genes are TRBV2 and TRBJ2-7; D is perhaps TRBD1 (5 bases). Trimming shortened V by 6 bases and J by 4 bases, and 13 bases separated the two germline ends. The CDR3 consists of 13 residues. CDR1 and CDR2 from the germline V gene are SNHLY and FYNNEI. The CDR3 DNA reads TGTGCCAGCAGGGGTGACAGAGAGTACGAGCAGTACTTC. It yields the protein CASRGDREYEQYF.